This TCR beta chain was obtained from a study of shared clonotypes between healthy human individuals. Study-wide results and limits: In contrast to clonotypes shared by all four donors, non-shared clonotypes had lower generation probabilities.

Replicate PCRs from sorted subsets contained roughly 200 ng DNA, which is tens of thousands of T cell genomes. In the original workflow: Filtering was not the same, since immunoSEQ gave junction-only sequences without quality scores. Sequencing was performed with immunoSEQ multiplex PCR; in TCRdb, only in-frame clones are kept and a portion is missing. That table is the source of V, J and clone size, and D and trimming were worked out from the DNA. The sample lists roughly 600,000 clones, roughly 98% occurring once. Comment on this clone: Antigen unknown.

Positive CCR7 selection of CD45RO-negative cells yielded the naive CD8 cells, and terminally differentiated effector memory CD45RA+ cells were excluded. The CDR3 totals 14 residues. Germline V gene sequence: CDR1 MNHEY, CDR2 SMNVEV (reference sequence). Unmatched junction bases numbered 4, after V lost 5 bases and J lost 2 bases. This sequence joins TRBV27 and TRBJ2-3; 7 bases map to TRBD1. The source of this sequence is a man aged 25 to 40 in good health. Sequenced sample: naive CD8+ T cells sorted from blood. The CDR3 spells CASSRDSVTDTQYF. The CDR3 bases are TGTGCCAGCAGTCGGGACAGCGTCACAGATACGCAGTATTTT.